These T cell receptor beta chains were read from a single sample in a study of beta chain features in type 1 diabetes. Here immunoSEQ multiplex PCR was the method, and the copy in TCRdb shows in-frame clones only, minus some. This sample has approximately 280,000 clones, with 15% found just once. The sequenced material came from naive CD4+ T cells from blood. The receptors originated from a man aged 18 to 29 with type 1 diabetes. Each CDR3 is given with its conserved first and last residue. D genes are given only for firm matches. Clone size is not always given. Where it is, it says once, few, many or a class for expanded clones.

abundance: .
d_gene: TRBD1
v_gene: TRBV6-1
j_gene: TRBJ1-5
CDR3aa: CASRTGVGQPQHF
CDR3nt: TGTGCCAGCAGGACAGGGGTGGGACAGCCCCAGCATTTT

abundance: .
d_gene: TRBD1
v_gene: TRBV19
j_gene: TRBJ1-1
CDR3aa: CASSQGANTEAFF
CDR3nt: TGTGCCAGTAGTCAGGGGGCGAACACTGAAGCTTTCTTT

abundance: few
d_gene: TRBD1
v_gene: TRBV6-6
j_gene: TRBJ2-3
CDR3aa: CASTTGQGRTDTQYF
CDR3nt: TGTGCCAGCACAACAGGACAGGGCCGCACAGATACGCAGTATTTT

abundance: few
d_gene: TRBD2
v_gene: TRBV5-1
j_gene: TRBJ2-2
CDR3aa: CASEVAGGSFSTGELFF
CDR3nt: TGCGCCAGCGAAGTAGCGGGAGGTTCGTTCAGCACCGGGGAGCTGTTTTTT

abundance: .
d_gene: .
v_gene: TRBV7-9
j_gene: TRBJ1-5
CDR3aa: CASSLDVRQGDQPQHF
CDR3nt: TGTGCCAGCAGCTTAGATGTGCGGCAGGGTGATCAGCCCCAGCATTTT

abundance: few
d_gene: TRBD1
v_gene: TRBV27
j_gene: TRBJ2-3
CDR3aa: CASSFGQGRDTQYF
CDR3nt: TGTGCCAGCAGTTTTGGACAGGGTAGAGATACGCAGTATTTT

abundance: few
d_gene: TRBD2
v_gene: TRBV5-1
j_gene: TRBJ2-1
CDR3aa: CASSLVAGLTYNEQFF
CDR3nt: TGCGCCAGCAGCTTGGTAGCGGGGCTCACCTACAATGAGCAGTTCTTC

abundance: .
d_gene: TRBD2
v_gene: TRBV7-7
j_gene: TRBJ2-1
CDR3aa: CASSLLSSGNGDEQFF
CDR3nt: TGTGCCAGCAGCTTATTGTCTAGCGGGAATGGGGATGAGCAGTTCTTC

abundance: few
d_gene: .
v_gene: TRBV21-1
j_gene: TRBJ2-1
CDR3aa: CARLPGLAGGPGSGEQFF
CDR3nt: TGTGCCAGGCTACCGGGACTAGCGGGAGGGCCAGGTTCCGGTGAGCAGTTCTTC

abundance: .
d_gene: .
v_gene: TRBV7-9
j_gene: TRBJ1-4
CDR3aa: CASSPDTEKLFF
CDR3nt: TGTGCCAGCAGCCCGGACACTGAAAAACTGTTTTTT

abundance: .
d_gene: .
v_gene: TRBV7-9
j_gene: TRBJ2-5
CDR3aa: CASSLVGQGQTQYF
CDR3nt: TGTGCCAGCAGCTTAGTAGGGCAGGGGCAGACCCAGTACTTC

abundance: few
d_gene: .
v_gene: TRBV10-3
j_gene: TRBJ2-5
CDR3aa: CAISGRQQETQYF
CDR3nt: TGTGCCATCAGTGGCCGACAGCAAGAGACCCAGTACTTC

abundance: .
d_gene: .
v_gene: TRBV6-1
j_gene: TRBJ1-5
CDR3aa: CASSFGRGDTKPQHF
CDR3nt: TGTGCCAGCAGTTTTGGTCGCGGGGATACGAAGCCCCAGCATTTT

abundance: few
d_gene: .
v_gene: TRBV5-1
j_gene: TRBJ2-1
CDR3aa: CASSLVGAYNEQFF
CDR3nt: TGCGCCAGCAGCTTGGTAGGGGCCTACAATGAGCAGTTCTTC

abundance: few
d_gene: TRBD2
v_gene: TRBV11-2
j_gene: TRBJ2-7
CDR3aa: CASSFSGNKYEQYF
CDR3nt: TGTGCCAGCAGCTTTAGCGGGAACAAATACGAGCAGTACTTC

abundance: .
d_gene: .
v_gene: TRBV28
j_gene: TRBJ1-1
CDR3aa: CASSLARADEAFF
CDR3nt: TGTGCCAGCAGTTTAGCGAGGGCGGATGAAGCTTTCTTT

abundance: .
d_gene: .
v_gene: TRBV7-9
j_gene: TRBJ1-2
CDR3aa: CASSPIREGYTF
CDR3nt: TGTGCCAGCAGCCCCATCAGGGAAGGCTACACCTTC

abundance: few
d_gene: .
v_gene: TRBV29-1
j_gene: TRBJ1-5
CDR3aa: CSVRNSNQPQHF
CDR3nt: TGCAGCGTGAGGAATAGCAATCAGCCCCAGCATTTT

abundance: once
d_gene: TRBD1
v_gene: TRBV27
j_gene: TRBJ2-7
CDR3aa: CASSYRGTYEQYF
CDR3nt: TGTGCCAGCAGTTACAGGGGTACCTACGAGCAGTACTTC

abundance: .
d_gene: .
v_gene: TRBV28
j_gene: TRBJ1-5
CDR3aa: CASSSGTSNQPQHF
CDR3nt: TGTGCCAGCAGTTCCGGGACAAGTAATCAGCCCCAGCATTTT

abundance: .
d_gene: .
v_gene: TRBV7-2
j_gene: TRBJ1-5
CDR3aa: CASSFGRSNQPQHF
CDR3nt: TGTGCCAGCAGCTTTGGCAGGAGCAATCAGCCCCAGCATTTT

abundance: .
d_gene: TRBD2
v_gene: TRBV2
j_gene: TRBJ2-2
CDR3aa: CASTKREGGELFF
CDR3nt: TGTGCCAGCACGAAGCGGGAGGGCGGGGAGCTGTTTTTT

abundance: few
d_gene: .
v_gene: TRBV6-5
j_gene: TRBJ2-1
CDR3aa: CASSYQTKSSYNEQFF
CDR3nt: TGTGCCAGCAGTTATCAAACAAAAAGCTCCTACAATGAGCAGTTCTTC

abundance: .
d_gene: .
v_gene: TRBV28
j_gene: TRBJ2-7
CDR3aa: CASSFSSEQYF
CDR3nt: TGTGCCAGCAGTTTTTCGAGCGAGCAGTACTTC

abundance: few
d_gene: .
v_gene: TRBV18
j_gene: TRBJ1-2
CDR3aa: CASSPLDTGYGYTF
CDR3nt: TGTGCCAGCTCTCCTCTCGACACCGGCTATGGCTACACCTTC

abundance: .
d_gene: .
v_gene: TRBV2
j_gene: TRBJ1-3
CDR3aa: CASTQGFGNTIYF
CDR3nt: TGTGCCAGCACCCAGGGTTTTGGAAACACCATATATTTT

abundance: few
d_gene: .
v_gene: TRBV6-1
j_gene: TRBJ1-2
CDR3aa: CASSEAADFYGYTF
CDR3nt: TGTGCCAGCAGTGAGGCTGCGGATTTCTATGGCTACACCTTC

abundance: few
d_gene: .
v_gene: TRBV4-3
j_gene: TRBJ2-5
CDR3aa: CASSRRYTGIGETQYF
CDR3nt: TGCGCCAGCAGCCGGCGATATACAGGGATTGGGGAGACCCAGTACTTC

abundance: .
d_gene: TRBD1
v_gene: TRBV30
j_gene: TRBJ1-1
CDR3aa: CAWTYRGYTEAFF
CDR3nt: TGTGCCTGGACCTACAGGGGTTACACTGAAGCTTTCTTT

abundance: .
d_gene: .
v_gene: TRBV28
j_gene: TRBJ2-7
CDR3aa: CASSLGPGKRPYEQYF
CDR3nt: TGTGCCAGCAGTTTAGGCCCAGGGAAAAGGCCCTACGAGCAGTACTTC

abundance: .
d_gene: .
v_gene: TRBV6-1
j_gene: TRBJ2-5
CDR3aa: CASSREEKQETQYF
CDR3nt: TGTGCCAGCAGCCGAGAAGAGAAGCAAGAGACCCAGTACTTC

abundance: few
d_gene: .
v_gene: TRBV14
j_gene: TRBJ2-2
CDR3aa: CASSLVWTETGELFF
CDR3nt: TGTGCCAGCAGCCTTGTATGGACAGAGACCGGGGAGCTGTTTTTT

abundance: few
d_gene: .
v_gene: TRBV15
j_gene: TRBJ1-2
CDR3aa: CATSRGGFGGSLNF
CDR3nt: TGTGCCACCAGCAGAGGAGGTTTCGGGGGATCCCTCAACTTC

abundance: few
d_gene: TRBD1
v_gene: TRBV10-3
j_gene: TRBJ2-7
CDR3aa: CAISEPGQGRVKYF
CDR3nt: TGTGCCATCAGTGAGCCGGGACAGGGGAGAGTTAAGTACTTC

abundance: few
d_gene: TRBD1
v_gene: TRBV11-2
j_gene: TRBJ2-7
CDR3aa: CASSAGTGAIYEQYF
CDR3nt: TGTGCCAGCAGCGCCGGGACAGGCGCAATCTACGAGCAGTACTTC

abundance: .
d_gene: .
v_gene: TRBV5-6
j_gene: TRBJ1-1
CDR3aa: CASSLQMNTEAFF
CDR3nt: TGTGCCAGCAGCTTGCAAATGAACACTGAAGCTTTCTTT

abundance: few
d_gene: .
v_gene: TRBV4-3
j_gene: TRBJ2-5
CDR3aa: CASSQEIWGDETQYF
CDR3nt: TGCGCCAGCAGCCAAGAAATATGGGGGGACGAGACCCAGTACTTC